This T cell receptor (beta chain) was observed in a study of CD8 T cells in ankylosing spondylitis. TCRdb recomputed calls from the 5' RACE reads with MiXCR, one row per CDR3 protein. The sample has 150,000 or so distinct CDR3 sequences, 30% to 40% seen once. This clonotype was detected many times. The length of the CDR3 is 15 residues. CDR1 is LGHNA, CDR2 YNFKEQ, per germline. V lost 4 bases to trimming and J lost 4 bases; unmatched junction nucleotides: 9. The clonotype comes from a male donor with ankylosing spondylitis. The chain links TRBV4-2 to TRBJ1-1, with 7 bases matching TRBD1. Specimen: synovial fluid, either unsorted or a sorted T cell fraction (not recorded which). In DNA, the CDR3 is TGTGCCAGCAGCCCAGACAGGGCGGGGGGCACTGAAGCTTTCTTT. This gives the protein CASSPDRAGGTEAFF.